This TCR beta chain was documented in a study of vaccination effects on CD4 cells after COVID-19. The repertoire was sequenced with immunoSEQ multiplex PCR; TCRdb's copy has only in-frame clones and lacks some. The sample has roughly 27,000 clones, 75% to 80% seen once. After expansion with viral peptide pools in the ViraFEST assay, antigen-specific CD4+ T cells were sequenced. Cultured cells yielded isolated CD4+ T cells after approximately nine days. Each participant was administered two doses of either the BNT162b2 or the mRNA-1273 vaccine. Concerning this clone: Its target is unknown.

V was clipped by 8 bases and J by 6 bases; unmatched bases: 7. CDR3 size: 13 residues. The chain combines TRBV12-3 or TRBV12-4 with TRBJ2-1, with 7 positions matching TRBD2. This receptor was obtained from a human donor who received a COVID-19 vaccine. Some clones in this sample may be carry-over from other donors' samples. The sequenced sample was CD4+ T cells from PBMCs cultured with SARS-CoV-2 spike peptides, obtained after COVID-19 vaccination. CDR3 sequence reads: CASLAGVPNEQFF. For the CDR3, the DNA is TGTGCCAGCTTGGCGGGGGTCCCCAATGAGCAGTTCTTC.